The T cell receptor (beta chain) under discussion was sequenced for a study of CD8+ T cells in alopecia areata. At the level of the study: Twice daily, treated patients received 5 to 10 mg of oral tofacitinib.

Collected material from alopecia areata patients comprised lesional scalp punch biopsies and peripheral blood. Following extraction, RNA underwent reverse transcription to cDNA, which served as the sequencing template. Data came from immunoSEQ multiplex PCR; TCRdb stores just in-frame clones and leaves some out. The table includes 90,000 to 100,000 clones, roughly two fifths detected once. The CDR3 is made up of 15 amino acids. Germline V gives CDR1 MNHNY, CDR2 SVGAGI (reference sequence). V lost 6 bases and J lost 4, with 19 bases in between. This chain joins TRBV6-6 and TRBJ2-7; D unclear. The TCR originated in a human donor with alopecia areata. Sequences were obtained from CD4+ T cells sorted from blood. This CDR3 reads CASRTELGPGYEQYF. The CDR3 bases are TGTGCCAGCAGGACCGAATTAGGACCTGGATACGAGCAGTACTTC.